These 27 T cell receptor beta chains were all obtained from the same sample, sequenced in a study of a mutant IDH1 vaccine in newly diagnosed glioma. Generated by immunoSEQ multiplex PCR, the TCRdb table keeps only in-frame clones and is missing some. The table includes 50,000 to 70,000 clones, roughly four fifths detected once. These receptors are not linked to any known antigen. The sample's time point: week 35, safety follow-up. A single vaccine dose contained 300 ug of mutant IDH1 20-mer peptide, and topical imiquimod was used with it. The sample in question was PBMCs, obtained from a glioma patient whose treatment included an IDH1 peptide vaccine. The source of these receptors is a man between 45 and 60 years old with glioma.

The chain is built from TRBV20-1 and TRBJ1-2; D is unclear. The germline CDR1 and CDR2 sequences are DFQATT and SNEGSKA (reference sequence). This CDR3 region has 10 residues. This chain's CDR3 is CGLWADGYTF. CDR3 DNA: TGCGGGCTTTGGGCTGATGGCTACACCTTC.

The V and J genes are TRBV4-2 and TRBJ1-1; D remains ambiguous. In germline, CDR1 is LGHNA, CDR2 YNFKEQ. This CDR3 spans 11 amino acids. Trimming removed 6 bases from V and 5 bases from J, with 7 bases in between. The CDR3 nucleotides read TGTGCCAGCAGTTCCTATACTGAAGCTTTCTTT. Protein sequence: CASSSYTEAFF.

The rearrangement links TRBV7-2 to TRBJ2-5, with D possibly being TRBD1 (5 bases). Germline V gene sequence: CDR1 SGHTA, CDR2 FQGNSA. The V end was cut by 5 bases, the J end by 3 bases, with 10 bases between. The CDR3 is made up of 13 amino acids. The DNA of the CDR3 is TGTGCCAGCAGCCCAGACAGAAAAGAGACCCAGTACTTC. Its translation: CASSPDRKETQYF.

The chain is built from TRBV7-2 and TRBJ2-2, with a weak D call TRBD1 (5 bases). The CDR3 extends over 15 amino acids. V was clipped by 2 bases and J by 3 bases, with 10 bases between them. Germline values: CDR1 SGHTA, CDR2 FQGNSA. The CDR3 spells CASSLSRVDTGELFF. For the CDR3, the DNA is TGTGCCAGCAGCTTAAGCAGGGTGGACACCGGGGAGCTGTTTTTT.

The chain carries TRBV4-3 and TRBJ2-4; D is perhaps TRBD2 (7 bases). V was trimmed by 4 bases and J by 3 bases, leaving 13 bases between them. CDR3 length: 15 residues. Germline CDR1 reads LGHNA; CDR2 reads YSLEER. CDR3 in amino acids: CASSPEGGIKNIQYF. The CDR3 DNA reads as TGCGCCAGCAGCCCCGAGGGGGGGATCAAAAACATTCAGTACTTC.

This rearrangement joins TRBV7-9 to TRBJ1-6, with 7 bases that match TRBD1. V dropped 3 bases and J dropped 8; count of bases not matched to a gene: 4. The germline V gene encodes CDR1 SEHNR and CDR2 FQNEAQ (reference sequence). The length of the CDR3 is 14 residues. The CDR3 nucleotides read TGTGCCAGCAGCTTGGACAGGACCGATTCACCCCTCCACTTT. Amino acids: CASSLDRTDSPLHF.

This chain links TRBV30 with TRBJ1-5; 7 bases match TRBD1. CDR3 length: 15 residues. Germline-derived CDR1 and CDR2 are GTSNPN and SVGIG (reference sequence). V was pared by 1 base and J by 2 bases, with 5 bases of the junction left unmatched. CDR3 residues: CAWSATGLRNQPQHF. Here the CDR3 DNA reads TGTGCCTGGAGTGCGACAGGGCTCCGCAATCAGCCCCAGCATTTT.

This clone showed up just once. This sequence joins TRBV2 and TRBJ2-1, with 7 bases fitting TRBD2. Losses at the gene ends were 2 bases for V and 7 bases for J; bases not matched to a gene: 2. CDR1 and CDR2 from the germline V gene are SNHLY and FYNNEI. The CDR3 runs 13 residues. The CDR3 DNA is TGTGCCAGCAGTGAATGGGGGGGAAATGAGCAGTTCTTC. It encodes CASSEWGGNEQFF.

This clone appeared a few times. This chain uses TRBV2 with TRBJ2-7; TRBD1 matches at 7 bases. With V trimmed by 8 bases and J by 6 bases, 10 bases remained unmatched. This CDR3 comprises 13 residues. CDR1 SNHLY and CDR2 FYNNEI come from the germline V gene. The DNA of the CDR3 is TGTGCCAGCGGGAAGGGGGCGCAAGGCGAGCAGTACTTC. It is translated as CASGKGAQGEQYF.

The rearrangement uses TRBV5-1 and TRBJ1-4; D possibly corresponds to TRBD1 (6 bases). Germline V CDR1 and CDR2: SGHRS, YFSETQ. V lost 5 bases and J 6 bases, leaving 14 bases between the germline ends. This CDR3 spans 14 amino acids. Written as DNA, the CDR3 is TGCGCCAGCAGTCAGACAGGAGGAGATGAAAAACTGTTTTTT. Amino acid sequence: CASSQTGGDEKLFF. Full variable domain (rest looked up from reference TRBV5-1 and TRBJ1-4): KAGVTQTPRYLIKTRGQQVTLSCSPISGHRSVSWYQQTPGQGLQFLFEYFSETQRNKGNFPGRFSGRQFSNSRSEMNVSTLELGDSALYLCASSQTGGDEKLFFGSGTQLSVL.

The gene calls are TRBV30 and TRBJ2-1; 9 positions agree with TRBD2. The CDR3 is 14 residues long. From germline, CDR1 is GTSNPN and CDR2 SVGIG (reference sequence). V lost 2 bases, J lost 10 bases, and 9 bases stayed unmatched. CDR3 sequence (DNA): TGTGCCTGGAGTCCGGATAATCTAGCGGGGGAGCAGTTCTTC. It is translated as CAWSPDNLAGEQFF.

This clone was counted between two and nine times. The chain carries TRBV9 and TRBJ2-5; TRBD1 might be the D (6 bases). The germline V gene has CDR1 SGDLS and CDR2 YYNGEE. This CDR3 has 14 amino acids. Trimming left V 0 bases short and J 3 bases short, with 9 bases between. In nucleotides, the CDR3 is TGTGCCAGCAGCGTAGGGACAGTTAAAGAGACCCAGTACTTC. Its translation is CASSVGTVKETQYF. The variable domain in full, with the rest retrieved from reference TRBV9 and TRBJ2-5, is DSGVTQTPKHLITATGQRVTLRCSPRSGDLSVYWYQQSLDQGLQFLIQYYNGEERAKGNILERFSAQQFPDLHSELNLSSLELGDSALYFCASSVGTVKETQYFGPGTRLLVL.

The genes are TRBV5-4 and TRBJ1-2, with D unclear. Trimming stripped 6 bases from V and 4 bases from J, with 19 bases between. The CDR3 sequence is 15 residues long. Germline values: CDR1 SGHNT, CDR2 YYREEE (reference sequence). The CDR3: CASKWAREASYGYTF. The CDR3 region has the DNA TGTGCCAGCAAATGGGCCCGTGAGGCTAGCTATGGCTACACCTTC. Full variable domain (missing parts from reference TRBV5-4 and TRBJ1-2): ETGVTQSPTHLIKTRGQQVTLRCSSQSGHNTVSWYQQALGQGPQFIFQYYREEENGRGNFPPRFSGLQFPNYSSELNVNALELDDSALYLCASKWAREASYGYTFGSGTRLTVV.

This chain's CDR3 is CASSLGTTYGYTF. CDR3 in DNA: TGTGCCAGCAGCTTGGGGACGACCTATGGCTACACCTTC. The chain has TRBV5-4 and TRBJ1-2, with unresolved D. The CDR3 is 13 amino acids. V shed 0 bases and J shed 4 bases, with 7 bases lying between them. Germline CDR1 is SGHNT and CDR2 is YYREEE (reference sequence).

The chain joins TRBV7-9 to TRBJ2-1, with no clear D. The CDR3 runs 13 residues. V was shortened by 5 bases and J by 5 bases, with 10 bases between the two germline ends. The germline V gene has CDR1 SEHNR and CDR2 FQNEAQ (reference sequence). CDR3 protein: CASSPPSHNEQFF. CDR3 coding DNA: TGTGCCAGCAGCCCTCCGTCCCACAATGAGCAGTTCTTC.

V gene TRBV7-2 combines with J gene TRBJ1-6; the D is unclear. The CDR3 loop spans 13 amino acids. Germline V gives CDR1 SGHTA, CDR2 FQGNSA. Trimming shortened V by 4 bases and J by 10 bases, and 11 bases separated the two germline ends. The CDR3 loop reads CASSSTKGSPLHF. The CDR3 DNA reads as TGTGCCAGCAGCTCGACGAAGGGCTCACCCCTCCACTTT.

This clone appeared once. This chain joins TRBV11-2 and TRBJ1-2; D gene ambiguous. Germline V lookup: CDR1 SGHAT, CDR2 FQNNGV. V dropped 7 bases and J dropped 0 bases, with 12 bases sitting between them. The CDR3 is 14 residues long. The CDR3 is CASTLTRTNYGYTF. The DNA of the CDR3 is TGTGCCAGCACCCTAACACGGACTAACTATGGCTACACCTTC.

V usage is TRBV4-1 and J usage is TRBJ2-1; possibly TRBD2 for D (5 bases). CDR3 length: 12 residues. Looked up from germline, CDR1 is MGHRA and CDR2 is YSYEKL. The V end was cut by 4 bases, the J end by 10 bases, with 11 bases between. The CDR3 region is CASSPLAGEQFF. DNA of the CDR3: TGCGCCAGCAGCCCTCTAGCAGGAGAGCAGTTCTTC.

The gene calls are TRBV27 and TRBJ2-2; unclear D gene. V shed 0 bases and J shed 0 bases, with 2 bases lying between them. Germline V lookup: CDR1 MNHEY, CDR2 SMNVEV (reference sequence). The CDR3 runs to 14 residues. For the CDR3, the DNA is TGTGCCAGCAGTTTATCCTCGAACACCGGGGAGCTGTTTTTT. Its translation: CASSLSSNTGELFF.

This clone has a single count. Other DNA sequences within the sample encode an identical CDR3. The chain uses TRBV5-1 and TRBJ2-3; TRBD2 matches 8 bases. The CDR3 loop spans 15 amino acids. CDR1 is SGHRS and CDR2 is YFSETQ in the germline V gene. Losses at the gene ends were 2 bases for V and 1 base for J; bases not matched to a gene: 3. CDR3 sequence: CASSLGRGGTDTQYF. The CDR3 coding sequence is TGCGCCAGCAGCTTAGGGCGGGGGGGCACAGATACGCAGTATTTT.

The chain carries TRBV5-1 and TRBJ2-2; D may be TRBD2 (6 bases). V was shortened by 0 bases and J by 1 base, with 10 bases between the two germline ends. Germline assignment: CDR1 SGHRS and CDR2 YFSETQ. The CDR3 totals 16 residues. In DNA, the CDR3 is TGCGCCAGCAGCTTGGAATCGGGGGTGAACACCGGGGAGCTGTTTTTT. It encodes CASSLESGVNTGELFF.

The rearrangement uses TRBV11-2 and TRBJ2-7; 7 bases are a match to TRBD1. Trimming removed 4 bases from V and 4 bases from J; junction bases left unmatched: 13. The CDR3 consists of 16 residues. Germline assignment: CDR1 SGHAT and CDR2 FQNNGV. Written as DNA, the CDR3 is TGTGCCAGCAGCTCTTGGTACGAGACAGGGAAGTACGAGCAGTACTTC. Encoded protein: CASSSWYETGKYEQYF.

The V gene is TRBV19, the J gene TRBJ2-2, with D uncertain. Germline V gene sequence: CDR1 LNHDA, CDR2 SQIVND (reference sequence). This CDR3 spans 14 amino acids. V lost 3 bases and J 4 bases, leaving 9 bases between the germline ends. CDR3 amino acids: CASSIGSLTGELFF. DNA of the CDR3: TGTGCCAGTAGTATTGGCAGCCTCACCGGGGAGCTGTTTTTT.

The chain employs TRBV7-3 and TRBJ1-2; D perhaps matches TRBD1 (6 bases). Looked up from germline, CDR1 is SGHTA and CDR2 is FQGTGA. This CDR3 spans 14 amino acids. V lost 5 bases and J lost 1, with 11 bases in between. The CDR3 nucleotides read TGTGCCAGCAGCCCACAGGGCCTTAACTATGGCTACACCTTC. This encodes CASSPQGLNYGYTF.

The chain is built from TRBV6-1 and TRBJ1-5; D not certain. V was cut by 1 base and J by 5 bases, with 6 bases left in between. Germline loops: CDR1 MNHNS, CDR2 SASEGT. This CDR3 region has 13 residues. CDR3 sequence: CASSEGRHQPQHF. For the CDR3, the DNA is TGTGCCAGCAGTGAAGGGCGACATCAGCCCCAGCATTTT.

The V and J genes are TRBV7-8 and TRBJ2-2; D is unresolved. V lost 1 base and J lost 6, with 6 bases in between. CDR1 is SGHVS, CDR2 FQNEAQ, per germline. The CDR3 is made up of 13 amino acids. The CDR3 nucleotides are TGTGCCAGCAGCTTAGGGGTGGCCGGGGAGCTGTTTTTT. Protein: CASSLGVAGELFF.

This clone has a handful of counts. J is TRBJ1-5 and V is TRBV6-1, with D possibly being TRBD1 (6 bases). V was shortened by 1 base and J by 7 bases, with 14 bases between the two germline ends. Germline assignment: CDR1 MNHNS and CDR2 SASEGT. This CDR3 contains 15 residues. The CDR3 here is CASSEVRGAGQPQHF. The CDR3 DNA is TGTGCCAGCAGTGAAGTTCGGGGGGCGGGACAGCCCCAGCATTTT.